The TCR beta chain under discussion was sequenced for a study of breast tumors, draining lymph nodes, adjacent tissues. Germline V lookup: CDR1 SGHAT, CDR2 FQDESV (reference sequence). The CDR3 spans 17 residues. After removal of 3 bases from V and 4 bases from J, the junction contained 9 bases not matched to a gene. TCRdb called the multiplex PCR reads again in MiXCR, with one record for every CDR3 protein. The sample has some 170,000 distinct CDR3 sequences, 30% to 40% seen once; the top ten hold around 4%. Axillary draining lymph nodes of breast cancer patients supplied the node samples. The TCR originated in a female donor with breast cancer. Some clones in this sample may be carry-over from other donors' samples. Sample: axillary lymph node tissue. The rearrangement links TRBV11-1 to TRBJ2-2; 9 bases align to TRBD2. CDR3 DNA: TGTGCCAGCAGCTTTGGGACTAGCATGTTTGGCACCGGGGAGCTGTTTTTT. This gives the protein CASSFGTSMFGTGELFF.